This T cell receptor beta chain emerged from a study of OX40 agonist ivuxolimab in advanced cancers. Profiling relied on immunoSEQ multiplex PCR, and the TCRdb table lists in-frame clones only, not all of them. The sample holds fewer than 45,000 clones, 85% seen once. The sequence derives from an adult with an advanced solid tumor such as melanoma, head and neck, liver or kidney cancer. This specimen was CD4+ or CD8+ T cells sorted from blood, taken in a trial of the OX40 agonist ivuxolimab.

CDR3 amino acids: CASSDPDRNEAFF. In DNA, the CDR3 is TGTGCCAGCAGTGATCCAGATCGGAATGAAGCTTTCTTT. The V gene is TRBV25-1, the J gene TRBJ1-1; D gene unclear. Germline V gives CDR1 MGHDK, CDR2 SYGVNS. CDR3 length: 13 residues. Trimming removed 3 bases at V and 7 bases at J, with 12 bases between.